This T cell receptor (beta chain) came from a study of vaccination effects on CD4 cells after COVID-19. Notes on this clone: Its antigen is unidentified.

Study observations and caveats: Early post-infection timepoints were absent, and convalescent patients were few.

Before sequencing, viral peptide pools were used by the ViraFEST assay to expand antigen-specific CD4+ T cells. On approximately day 9 of culture, CD4+ T cells were separated out. Vaccine recipients had no previous SARS-CoV-2 infection; their nucleocapsid antibodies were negative. Every well got around 2 million PBMC, which were grown with around 11 IU/ml IL-2 and about 10 ug/ml peptides. The protocol was immunoSEQ multiplex PCR, while the TCRdb copy is restricted to in-frame clones and leaves out a portion. The sample gives about 28,000 clones, approximately 72% of which show up once; around 30% is in the top ten. This material consisted of CD4+ T cells from PBMCs cultured with SARS-CoV-2 spike peptides, taken before COVID-19 vaccination. This TCR came from a human donor who received a COVID-19 vaccine.

In DNA, the CDR3 is TGTGCCAGCAGCCCCACAGGGGGGTCCTATAATTCACCCCTCCACTTT. It codes for CASSPTGGSYNSPLHF. The genes are TRBV11-2 and TRBJ1-6, with 8 bases aligning to TRBD1. Germline-derived CDR1 and CDR2 are SGHAT and FQNNGV. The trim removed 5 bases at V and 1 base at J, leaving 4 bases unmatched. This CDR3 region has 16 residues.